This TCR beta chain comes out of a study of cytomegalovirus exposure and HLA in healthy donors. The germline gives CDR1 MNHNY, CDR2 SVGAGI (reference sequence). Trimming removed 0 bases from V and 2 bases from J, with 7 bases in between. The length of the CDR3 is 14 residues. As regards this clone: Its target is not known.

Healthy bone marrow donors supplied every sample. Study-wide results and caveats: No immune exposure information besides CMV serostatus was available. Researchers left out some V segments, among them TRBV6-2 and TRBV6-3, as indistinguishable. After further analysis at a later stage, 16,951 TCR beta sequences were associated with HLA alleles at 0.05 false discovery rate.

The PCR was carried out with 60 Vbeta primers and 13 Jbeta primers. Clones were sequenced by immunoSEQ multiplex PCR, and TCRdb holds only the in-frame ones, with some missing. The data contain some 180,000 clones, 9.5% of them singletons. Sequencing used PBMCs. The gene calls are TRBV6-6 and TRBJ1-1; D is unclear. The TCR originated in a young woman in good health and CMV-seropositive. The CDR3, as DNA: TGTGCCAGCAGTTACTCTCAGTTAAACACTGAAGCTTTCTTT. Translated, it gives CASSYSQLNTEAFF.